A selection of T cell receptor beta chains follows, all from one sample in a study of human T cells and chemical hapten exposure. MiXCR was run by TCRdb on the RACE reads, yielding one entry per CDR3 protein. This table holds around 110,000 distinct CDR3 sequences, around 11% found once. Sequenced material: whole blood, taken in connection with sensitization to the hapten diphenylcyclopropenone (DPC). The receptors were gathered from a woman aged 45-60 years with alopecia areata. Some clones in this sample may be carry-over from other donors' samples. Both conserved end residues are part of each CDR3. A D gene is named only where the DNA matches it firmly. The size field is filled for only some rows; it gives once, few, many or a size class.

TRBV4-1	TRBD1	few	TRBJ2-5	16	CASSPLQGGRQETQYF	TGCGCCAGCAGCCCGCTACAGGGGGGACGCCAAGAGACCCAGTACTTC
TRBV27	TRBD1	few	TRBJ2-3	16	CASSSRQGAGSDTQYF	TGTGCCAGCAGTTCCCGACAGGGGGCCGGATCAGATACGCAGTATTTT
TRBV27	NA	few	TRBJ1-2	13	CASSLRQDYGYTF	TGTGCCAGCAGTTTACGACAGGACTATGGCTACACCTTC
TRBV28	NA	few	TRBJ2-3	15	CASTPGGQSTDTQYF	TGTGCCAGCACCCCCGGAGGACAAAGCACAGATACGCAGTATTTT
TRBV12-3/TRBV12-4	NA	NA	TRBJ1-5	13	CASSGGDHQPQHF	TGTGCCAGCAGCGGGGGGGACCATCAGCCCCAGCATTTT
TRBV5-6	NA	NA	TRBJ2-5	16	CASSSRPRGYQETQYF	TGTGCCAGCAGCTCACGGCCCCGGGGGTACCAAGAGACCCAGTACTTC
TRBV7-6	NA	NA	TRBJ1-1	15	CASSLLGSQGTEAFF	TGTGCCAGCAGCTTACTGGGCAGCCAGGGGACTGAAGCTTTCTTT
TRBV7-2	NA	NA	TRBJ2-5	14	CASSLVRGREPQYF	TGTGCCAGCAGCTTAGTTAGGGGCCGGGAACCCCAGTACTTC
TRBV29-1	TRBD1	NA	TRBJ2-7	13	CSVTDRSSYEQYF	TGCAGCGTCACGGACAGGAGCTCCTACGAGCAGTACTTC
TRBV29-1	NA	many	TRBJ2-1	13	CSASQGGGNEQFF	TGCAGCGCCAGTCAGGGGGGGGGCAATGAGCAGTTCTTC
TRBV28	TRBD2	few	TRBJ2-7	15	CASRLDPSGSYEQYF	TGTGCCAGCAGATTGGACCCCAGCGGGAGTTACGAGCAGTACTTC
TRBV18	TRBD1	NA	TRBJ2-5	14	CASSPLGQQETQYF	TGTGCCAGCTCACCTTTGGGACAGCAAGAGACCCAGTACTTC
TRBV7-9	TRBD1	NA	TRBJ1-2	12	CASSPGQGAKAF	TGTGCCAGCAGCCCCGGACAGGGGGCAAAAGCCTTC
TRBV11-2	NA	few	TRBJ2-4	14	CASSWRGGRNIQYF	TGTGCCAGCAGCTGGAGGGGGGGAAGAAACATTCAGTACTTC
TRBV12-3/TRBV12-4	TRBD1	few	TRBJ1-5	13	CASSLDRAQPQHF	TGTGCCAGCAGTCTGGACAGGGCCCAGCCCCAGCATTTT
TRBV28	NA	NA	TRBJ1-5	17	CASMREARAYRDQPQHF	TGTGCCAGCATGAGGGAAGCCAGGGCCTATAGAGACCAGCCCCAGCATTTT
TRBV5-1	NA	many	TRBJ2-3	13	CASSFILADTQYF	TGCGCCAGCAGCTTCATACTGGCAGATACGCAGTATTTT
TRBV12-3/TRBV12-4	TRBD2	few	TRBJ2-1	17	CASSYGGGPALYNEQFF	TGTGCCAGCAGTTATGGGGGAGGGCCGGCGTTATACAATGAGCAGTTCTTC
TRBV10-3	NA	few	TRBJ2-7	13	CAIRAEGGGEQYF	TGTGCCATCAGGGCCGAGGGGGGCGGCGAGCAGTACTTC
TRBV5-1	NA	many	TRBJ2-3	14	CASSLASGTDTQYF	TGCGCCAGCAGCTTGGCTAGCGGCACAGATACGCAGTATTTT
TRBV6-6	NA	NA	TRBJ1-5	14	CASSRGPSNQPQHF	TGTGCCAGCAGCCGGGGCCCTAGCAATCAGCCCCAGCATTTT
TRBV12-3/TRBV12-4	NA	few	TRBJ2-3	13	CASSFGYTDTQYF	TGTGCCAGCAGTTTTGGGTACACAGATACGCAGTATTTT
TRBV20-1	NA	few	TRBJ1-1	12	CSAGDRLAEAFF	TGCAGTGCTGGGGACCGCTTAGCTGAAGCTTTCTTT
TRBV5-1	TRBD1	few	TRBJ1-4	14	CASKEQGANEKLFF	TGCGCCAGCAAAGAACAGGGGGCTAATGAAAAACTGTTTTTT
TRBV6-6	NA	NA	TRBJ1-6	19	CASSYSRGLEDIGYSPLHF	TGTGCCAGCAGTTACTCGCGAGGGCTCGAGGATATCGGGTATTCACCCCTCCACTTT
TRBV21-1	NA	NA	TRBJ1-4	14	CASINTLANEKLFF	TGTGCCAGCATCAACACGCTAGCTAATGAAAAACTGTTTTTT
TRBV6-5	TRBD1	many	TRBJ1-1	17	CASSPYRGLGGNTEAFF	TGTGCCAGCAGTCCCTACAGGGGGCTCGGGGGAAACACTGAAGCTTTCTTT
TRBV27	TRBD1	NA	TRBJ1-5	15	CASSSSDRGVQPQHF	TGTGCCAGCAGTTCATCAGACAGGGGGGTTCAGCCCCAGCATTTT
TRBV5-1	TRBD1	NA	TRBJ2-5	15	CASSLGTGTQETQYF	TGCGCCAGCAGCTTGGGGACAGGGACGCAAGAGACCCAGTACTTC
TRBV7-8	NA	NA	TRBJ1-5	15	CASSLVGSVPGPQHF	TGTGCCAGCAGCTTAGTTGGCAGCGTTCCGGGGCCCCAGCATTTT
TRBV29-1	NA	NA	TRBJ2-2	14	CSVEAPVSTGELFF	TGCAGCGTTGAAGCCCCGGTCTCAACCGGGGAGCTGTTTTTT
TRBV4-1	NA	few	TRBJ1-5	13	CASSGNPVQPQHF	TGCGCCAGCAGCGGGAACCCGGTTCAGCCCCAGCATTTT
TRBV9	NA	many	TRBJ1-6	14	CASSGGTRTSPLHF	TGTGCCAGCAGCGGGGGCACACGGACCTCACCCCTCCACTTT
TRBV5-1	NA	NA	TRBJ1-1	13	CASSLAREAEAFF	TGCGCCAGCAGCTTGGCGAGGGAAGCTGAAGCTTTCTTT
TRBV11-2	NA	few	TRBJ2-1	18	CASSALSGRKSSYNEQFF	TGTGCCAGCAGCGCCCTTTCGGGTCGGAAGAGCTCCTACAATGAGCAGTTCTTC
TRBV12-3/TRBV12-4	NA	few	TRBJ2-3	13	CASSLGTTDTQYF	TGTGCCAGCAGTTTGGGCACTACAGATACGCAGTATTTT
TRBV7-2	NA	few	TRBJ1-1	13	CASSSWAGYEAFF	TGTGCCAGCAGCTCCTGGGCGGGGTATGAAGCTTTCTTT
TRBV7-2	NA	NA	TRBJ2-3	15	CASSLDGQPMDTQYF	TGTGCCAGCAGCTTAGATGGGCAACCCATGGATACGCAGTATTTT
TRBV25-1	NA	many	TRBJ2-7	10	CASSDSEQYF	TGTGCCAGCAGTGATTCCGAGCAGTACTTC
TRBV30	TRBD2	NA	TRBJ2-7	13	CAWGPGTSDEQYF	TGTGCCTGGGGGCCCGGGACTAGCGACGAGCAGTACTTC
TRBV28	NA	NA	TRBJ2-7	13	CASEGKGAYEQYF	TGTGCCAGCGAGGGCAAGGGGGCCTACGAGCAGTACTTC
TRBV20-1	TRBD1	NA	TRBJ1-6	13	CSASRTGDSPLHF	TGCAGTGCCTCCAGGACAGGGGATTCACCCCTCCACTTT
TRBV7-2	NA	few	TRBJ2-3	15	CASSLAGIGTDTQYF	TGTGCCAGCAGCTTGGCAGGAATAGGCACAGATACGCAGTATTTT
TRBV6-1	TRBD1	few	TRBJ2-2	17	CASSPLRGTVNTGELFF	TGTGCCAGCAGTCCCCTCAGGGGGACGGTGAACACCGGGGAGCTGTTTTTT
TRBV27	NA	NA	TRBJ1-5	15	CASSYGPGVNQPQHF	TGTGCCAGCAGTTACGGGCCCGGAGTCAATCAGCCCCAGCATTTT